The 3 T cell receptor beta chains given below trace back to one sample, sequenced in a study of T-cell reconstitution after alpha-beta-depleted transplantation in children. Unique molecular identifiers were used to barcode this TCRbeta library. From the PCR reads, TCRdb called clonotypes with MiXCR, one entry per CDR3 protein. This table holds over 150,000 distinct CDR3 sequences, about 7% found once. This sample comprised PBMCs, obtained before TCRalphabeta/CD19-depleted stem cell transplant. The source of these receptors is a boy aged 2 to 10 with acute lymphoblastic leukemia, due to receive a stem cell transplant.

This clonotype was recorded a few times. Its ends do not fully match the called genes, so a read error is possible. This chain joins TRBV7-9 and TRBJ2-7; D gene ambiguous. From germline, CDR1 is SEHNR and CDR2 FQNEAQ (reference sequence). The CDR3 contains 9 residues. CDR3 sequence reads: CASTSSDPF. As DNA, the CDR3 is TGTGCCAGCACCTCCTCAGACCCCTTC.

As regards this clonotype: Just one base apart from a much larger clone, this may be a read error. The V gene is TRBV10-3, the J gene TRBJ2-7; D remains ambiguous. This CDR3 region has 11 residues. The germline V and J ends were trimmed by 2 bases and 6 bases, with 5 bases remaining between them. Germline assignment: CDR1 ENHRY and CDR2 SYGVKD. CDR3 nucleotides: TGTGCCATCAGTGAGGCGTCCGAGCAGTACTTC. It encodes CAISEASEQYF.

This clonotype appeared a few times. The junction differs from germline at one of its ends, possibly a read error. The CDR3 coding sequence is TGCGCCAGCAGCCTCAGCGGGAGCAGAGATACGCAGTATTTT. It is translated as CASSLSGSRDTQYF. V and J are TRBV5-1 and TRBJ2-3; 8 bases are shared with TRBD2. The CDR3 extends over 14 amino acids. Germline loops: CDR1 SGHRS, CDR2 YFSETQ.